Listed below are T cell receptor beta chains from one sample, sequenced in a study of cytomegalovirus exposure and HLA in healthy donors. The method was immunoSEQ multiplex PCR; TCRdb's version includes in-frame clones alone and lacks a portion of them. The sample yields some 250,000 clones, roughly 80% seen once. Sequenced sample: PBMCs. The receptors originated from a woman aged 40 to 55 in good health and CMV-seropositive. The CDR3 runs from the conserved cysteine through the conserved F or W. D genes are given only for firm matches. Only some rows state a clone size, as once, few, many or a class for expanded clones.

D,size,V,J,DNA,CDR3
TRBD2,few,TRBV27,TRBJ2-1,TGTGCCAGCAGTCCCCTAGCGGGACTCCGCTACAATGAGCAGTTCTTC,CASSPLAGLRYNEQFF
TRBD2,.,TRBV18,TRBJ2-1,TGTGCCAGCTCACCATCGCGAGCGGGAGACAATGAGCAGTTCTTC,CASSPSRAGDNEQFF
TRBD1,few,TRBV14,TRBJ1-6,TGTGCCAGCAGCCGACAGGGGACAGGGAAGAGCTCCTATAATTCACCCCTCCACTTT,CASSRQGTGKSSYNSPLHF
.,.,TRBV27,TRBJ1-1,TGTGCCAGCAGTTTATCAAGCCAGGACAGTACTTGGAACACTGAAGCTTTCTTT,CASSLSSQDSTWNTEAFF
.,few,TRBV5-4,TRBJ2-7,TGTGCCAGCAGCGCGCAAGGGGCTGAGCAGTACTTC,CASSAQGAEQYF
.,.,TRBV4-1,TRBJ1-2,TGCGCCAGCAGCCTCCCCGGCACGGGGAATGGCTACACCTTC,CASSLPGTGNGYTF
.,.,TRBV7-9,TRBJ1-2,TGTGCCAGCAGCTTAGCTCGCGCACGAACCTACACCTTC,CASSLARARTYTF
TRBD1,few,TRBV10-3,TRBJ2-7,TGTGCCATCAGCATGACAGGGAGCTCCTACGAGCAGTACTTC,CAISMTGSSYEQYF
TRBD2,.,TRBV14,TRBJ2-1,TGTGCCAGCAGCCGAAACCTAGCGGGGGGAGAGCAGTTCTTC,CASSRNLAGGEQFF
.,.,TRBV2,TRBJ1-1,TGTGCCAGCAGGGTGTCTGAGTTGGTTGACACTGAAGCTTTCTTT,CASRVSELVDTEAFF
TRBD2,.,TRBV12-5,TRBJ2-2,TGTGCTAGTGGTTATGGGACTAGCGGGAGAAAAATGACCGGGGAGCTGTTTTTT,CASGYGTSGRKMTGELFF
.,.,TRBV7-9,TRBJ2-3,TGTGCCAGCAGCTCGGACAGCTATACGCAGTATTTT,CASSSDSYTQYF
.,.,TRBV6-1,TRBJ1-5,TGTGCCAGCAGTGAACGAGGGAGGCAGCCCCAGCATTTT,CASSERGRQPQHF
TRBD2,.,TRBV7-9,TRBJ2-1,TGTGCCAGCAGCTTTGCCCCGGCGGGGGGGATCGATGAGCAGTTCTTC,CASSFAPAGGIDEQFF
TRBD2,few,TRBV9,TRBJ2-6,TGTGCCAGCAGCCTCGGGGGGGCTGGGGCCAACGTCCTGACTTTC,CASSLGGAGANVLTF
.,.,TRBV10-1,TRBJ2-7,TGCGCCAGCAGTGAATCAGGGATTAGCGAGCAGTACTTC,CASSESGISEQYF
TRBD1,few,TRBV9,TRBJ1-5,TGTGCCAGCAGCTCTCGGGACAGCCCCCCTTCGCCCCAGCATTTT,CASSSRDSPPSPQHF
.,.,TRBV14,TRBJ2-7,TGTGCCAGCAGCCTTCAAGCGGGCCCTACCTACGAGCAGTACTTC,CASSLQAGPTYEQYF
TRBD2,.,TRBV29-1,TRBJ2-1,TGCAGCGTTGAGTCTCGGACTAGCGGGAGGGCCAGTGAGCAGTTCTTC,CSVESRTSGRASEQFF
.,.,TRBV19,TRBJ2-7,TGTGCCAGTAGTCAACAGGGCGATGGGACCCGGGAGCAGTACTTC,CASSQQGDGTREQYF
TRBD1,.,TRBV5-4,TRBJ1-2,TGTGCCAGCAGCACCCGAGGGACAGGGCAAATCTATGGCTACACCTTC,CASSTRGTGQIYGYTF
TRBD2,few,TRBV19,TRBJ2-3,TGTGCCAGTAGTATTCTGGGACTAGGCACAGATACGCAGTATTTT,CASSILGLGTDTQYF
TRBD2,few,TRBV5-4,TRBJ2-3,TGTGCCAGCAGCTTGGCTGGTAGCGGGAGGGCTGGAGATACGCAGTATTTT,CASSLAGSGRAGDTQYF
TRBD1,.,TRBV6-1,TRBJ1-5,TGTGCCAGCAGTGGGGACAGGGATCAGCCCCAGCATTTT,CASSGDRDQPQHF
.,.,TRBV7-9,TRBJ2-5,TGTGCCAGCAGCTTGGGGCTGACAGGAACAGAGACCCAGTACTTC,CASSLGLTGTETQYF
TRBD1,.,TRBV9,TRBJ1-6,TGTGCCAGCAGCGATTGGGACAGGGTAAATTCACCCCTCCACTTT,CASSDWDRVNSPLHF
.,.,TRBV27,TRBJ1-2,TGTGCCAGCAGTTTACTAAGGTCAGGGCCATATGGCTACACCTTC,CASSLLRSGPYGYTF
.,.,TRBV18,TRBJ1-3,TGTGCCAGCTCACTGAATCCAACAGGGTCTGGAAACACCATATATTTT,CASSLNPTGSGNTIYF
TRBD2,.,TRBV30,TRBJ2-1,TGTGCCTGGGGCCTAGCGGGGGCCTACAATGAGCAGTTCTTC,CAWGLAGAYNEQFF
.,.,TRBV18,TRBJ2-2,TGTGCCAGCTCACCCACTAGCACCGGGGAGCTGTTTTTT,CASSPTSTGELFF
.,few,TRBV10-3,TRBJ2-1,TGTGCCATCAGTGAGTCGGCGGGTGGAGGCGGGTATGAGCAGTTCTTC,CAISESAGGGGYEQFF
.,.,TRBV5-4,TRBJ2-7,TGTGCCAGCAGCTACATCAACGAGCAGTACTTC,CASSYINEQYF
.,.,TRBV15,TRBJ2-1,TGTGCCACCAGCCAATACAAGCAGGGGACAAATGAGCAGTTCTTC,CATSQYKQGTNEQFF
.,.,TRBV6-5,TRBJ1-6,TGTGCCAGCCGGGATGCGGGTAATTCACCCCTCCACTTT,CASRDAGNSPLHF
TRBD1,.,TRBV7-9,TRBJ1-2,TGTTCCAGCAGCTCCGGACAGGGGGCGTACAACTATGGCTACACCTTC,CSSSSGQGAYNYGYTF
.,few,TRBV9,TRBJ2-4,TGTGCCAGCAGCGACTCGAGGGAGGTTGGAGGCGGCAAAAACATTCAGTACTTC,CASSDSREVGGGKNIQYF
TRBD1,few,TRBV5-6,TRBJ2-4,TGTGCCAGCAGCCACCGGGGGACAGGTCCAAACATTCAGTACTTC,CASSHRGTGPNIQYF
TRBD1,.,TRBV6-6,TRBJ2-4,TGTGCCACTACGGGACAGGGGGAAAACATTCAGTACTTC,CATTGQGENIQYF
.,.,TRBV7-2,TRBJ1-2,TGTGCCAGCAGCTTAGCCGGGCAGGGACTTAACTATGGCTACACCTTC,CASSLAGQGLNYGYTF
.,.,TRBV18,TRBJ2-3,TGTGCCAGCTCACCAGACCGGGAGCCCCCAGATACGCAGTATTTT,CASSPDREPPDTQYF
.,.,TRBV30,TRBJ2-1,TGTGCCTGGAAGCCAGGGGCGGGGGCGGCCTACAATGAGCAGTTCTTC,CAWKPGAGAAYNEQFF
.,.,TRBV27,TRBJ2-1,TGTGCCAGCAGTTTCCTCTGGGACACCCTAAAAATGGATGAGCAGTTCTTC,CASSFLWDTLKMDEQFF
TRBD2,.,TRBV9,TRBJ2-1,TGTGCCAGCAGCGTTAGCGGGATCTCCTACAATGAGCAGTTCTTC,CASSVSGISYNEQFF
.,.,TRBV30,TRBJ2-7,TGTGCCTGGGACAGCCTCTACGAGCAGTACTTC,CAWDSLYEQYF
.,.,TRBV5-6,TRBJ2-7,TGTGCCAGCAGTCCGGACAGTACCTACGAGCAGTACTTC,CASSPDSTYEQYF